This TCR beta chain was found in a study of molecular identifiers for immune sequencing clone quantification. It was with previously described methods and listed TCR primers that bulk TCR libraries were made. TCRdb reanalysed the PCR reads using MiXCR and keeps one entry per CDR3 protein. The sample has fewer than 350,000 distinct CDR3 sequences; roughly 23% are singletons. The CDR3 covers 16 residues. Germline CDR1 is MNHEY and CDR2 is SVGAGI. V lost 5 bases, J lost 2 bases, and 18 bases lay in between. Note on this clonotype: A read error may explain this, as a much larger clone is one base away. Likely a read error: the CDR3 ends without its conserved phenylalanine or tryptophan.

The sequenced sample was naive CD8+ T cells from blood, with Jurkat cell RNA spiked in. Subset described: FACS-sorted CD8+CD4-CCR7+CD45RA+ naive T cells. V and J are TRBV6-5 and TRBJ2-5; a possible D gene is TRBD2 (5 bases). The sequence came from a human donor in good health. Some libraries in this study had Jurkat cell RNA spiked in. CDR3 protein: CASSALTSSRQETQYS. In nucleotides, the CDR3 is TGTGCCAGCAGTGCCCTTACTAGTAGTCGGCAAGAGACCCAGTACTCC.